Below are 17 T cell receptor beta chains sequenced from a single sample in a study of technical replicates of blood from a handful of donors. Measured with immunoSEQ multiplex PCR; TCRdb has only the in-frame clones, and not every one. The table shows under 90,000 clones, with 90% to 95% occurring only once. The sample was T cells isolated from PBMCs. The receptors derive from a human donor in good health.

The chain is built from TRBV11-3 and TRBJ2-2, with TRBD2 identical over 9 bases. The CDR3 totals 15 residues. Germline V gives CDR1 SGHNT, CDR2 YENEEA. The trim removed 1 base at V and 6 bases at J, leaving 3 bases unmatched. The CDR3 loop is CASSLASSGAGELFF. The CDR3 DNA is TGTGCCAGCAGCTTAGCCTCTAGCGGGGCCGGGGAGCTGTTTTTT.

The chain joins TRBV27 to TRBJ1-1; 7 nucleotides match TRBD1. The V and J ends lost 1 base and 0 bases, in that order; junction bases with no gene match: 11. The CDR3 spans 18 residues. Germline CDR1 reads MNHEY; CDR2 reads SMNVEV (reference sequence). CDR3 sequence reads: CASSLLGGTEPLNTEAFF. CDR3 bases: TGTGCCAGCAGTTTATTGGGCGGGACAGAGCCTTTGAACACTGAAGCTTTCTTT.

Comments on this clone: A read error may produce the germline difference seen at one junction end. The rearrangement joins TRBV4-2 to TRBJ1-2; D possibly corresponds to TRBD1 (5 bases). Germline CDR1 and CDR2: LGHNA and YNFKEQ. This CDR3 has 13 residues. In DNA form, the CDR3 reads TGTGCCAGCAGCCAAGACCAGTCTGGTGACAGCTACTTC. As protein: CASSQDQSGDSYF.

The chain employs TRBV28 and TRBJ1-2; TRBD1 aligns across 9 bases. The J segment lost 6 bases and the V segment lost 7 bases, leaving 3 bases of the junction unmatched. The CDR3 has 12 amino acids. The germline V gene encodes CDR1 MDHEN and CDR2 SYDVKM. The CDR3 spells CASMGQGDGYTF. CDR3 sequence (DNA): TGTGCCAGCATGGGACAGGGAGATGGCTACACCTTC.

CDR3 sequence: CASSFDSGGLEAFF. As DNA, the CDR3 is TGCGCCAGCAGCTTTGATAGCGGGGGCTTGGAAGCTTTCTTT. The rearrangement joins TRBV5-1 to TRBJ1-1; D possibly corresponds to TRBD1 (6 bases). CDR1 is SGHRS and CDR2 is YFSETQ in the germline V gene. Trimming pared 2 bases from V and 8 bases from J, leaving 16 bases between. The CDR3 length is 14 residues.

The chain joins TRBV14 to TRBJ1-1; D is undetermined. Per the germline V gene, CDR1 is SGHDN and CDR2 is FVKESK. The CDR3 is 16 residues long. V was clipped by 4 bases and J by 1 base, with 16 bases between them. CDR3 protein: CASSPKAGIPNTEAFF. The CDR3 nucleotides are TGTGCCAGCAGCCCTAAAGCGGGGATACCGAACACTGAAGCTTTCTTT.

The chain recombines TRBV7-8 with TRBJ2-1; D uncertain. CDR1 and CDR2 from the germline V gene are SGHVS and FQNEAQ. V lost 5 bases to trimming and J lost 2 bases, with 16 bases between them. CDR3 length: 16 residues. DNA of the CDR3: TGTGCCAGCAGCCCCAAAGTCCAGCGTACCTACAATGAGCAGTTCTTC. The encoded protein is CASSPKVQRTYNEQFF.

The rearrangement links TRBV7-3 to TRBJ1-1; 7 bases match TRBD1. The CDR3 runs to 14 residues. The V segment lost 3 bases and the J segment 1 base; nucleotides outside the gene matches: 2. The germline gives CDR1 SGHTA, CDR2 FQGTGA. In DNA form, the CDR3 reads TGTGCCAGCAGCTTCGACAGGGAGAACACTGAAGCTTTCTTT. Amino acid sequence: CASSFDRENTEAFF.

The chain is built from TRBV10-3 and TRBJ2-5, with a possible D match to TRBD2 (6 bases). This CDR3 spans 13 amino acids. The germline V gene has CDR1 ENHRY and CDR2 SYGVKD. V lost 6 bases and J lost 5, with 13 bases in between. CDR3: CAIRGGLRETQYF. CDR3 nucleotides: TGTGCCATCAGGGGGGGTCTGAGGGAGACCCAGTACTTC.

The chain employs TRBV29-1 and TRBJ2-1; 12 nucleotides line up with TRBD2. The germline V gene encodes CDR1 SQVTM and CDR2 ANQGSEA. Trimming took 8 bases from V and 6 from J; bases not matched to a gene: 5. The CDR3 spans 13 residues. The CDR3 region is CSFGLAGLNEQFF. Written as DNA, the CDR3 is TGCAGCTTTGGACTAGCGGGGCTCAATGAGCAGTTCTTC.

The chain recombines TRBV18 with TRBJ2-2; possibly TRBD2 for D (6 bases). The CDR3 consists of 19 residues. The germline V gene encodes CDR1 KGHSH and CDR2 LQKENI. Trimming took off 0 bases at V and 3 bases at J, with 20 bases between the two ends. CDR3 loop: CASSPPRPMTRHYTGELFF. CDR3 nucleotides: TGTGCCAGCTCACCACCGAGACCCATGACTAGACATTACACCGGGGAGCTGTTTTTT.

The CDR3 DNA sequence: TGTGCCAGCTCACCCCTCGGGGTGGGGGATACGCAGTATTTT. Its protein is CASSPLGVGDTQYF. V usage is TRBV18 and J usage is TRBJ2-3; maybe TRBD2 (5 bases). In germline, CDR1 is KGHSH, CDR2 LQKENI. The CDR3 sequence is 14 residues long. Trimming stripped 3 bases from V and 6 bases from J, with 13 bases between.

This chain links TRBV5-1 with TRBJ2-3, with 11 bases aligning to TRBD2. Germline V gene lookup returns CDR1 SGHRS and CDR2 YFSETQ. J gave up 4 bases and V 1 base, and 5 bases lay outside the gene matches. The CDR3 has 16 amino acids. The CDR3 loop reads CASSLYSGLAADTQYF. The CDR3 DNA is TGCGCCAGCAGCTTGTACTCGGGACTAGCGGCAGATACGCAGTATTTT.

The CDR3 loop reads CASSQNAGDSPLHF. The CDR3 DNA is TGTGCCAGCAGCCAAAACGCAGGGGATTCACCCCTCCACTTT. The J gene is TRBJ1-6, the V gene TRBV7-9; tentative D call: TRBD1 (6 bases). Between the trimmed V and J ends, which lost 5 bases and 8 bases, there was a span of 13 bases. This CDR3 region has 14 residues. In germline, CDR1 is SEHNR, CDR2 FQNEAQ (reference sequence).

V gene TRBV5-1 combines with J gene TRBJ2-1; TRBD1 aligns across 9 bases. This CDR3 comprises 16 residues. Germline assignment: CDR1 SGHRS and CDR2 YFSETQ. V shed 4 bases, J shed 0 bases, and the junction held 5 bases outside the gene matches. CDR3 sequence: CASSQPGQGSYNEQFF. The CDR3 nucleotides read TGCGCCAGCAGCCAACCGGGACAGGGCTCCTACAATGAGCAGTTCTTC. The full variable domain, in which reference TRBV5-1 and TRBJ2-1 provide the parts outside the CDR3, is KAGVTQTPRYLIKTRGQQVTLSCSPISGHRSVSWYQQTPGQGLQFLFEYFSETQRNKGNFPGRFSGRQFSNSRSEMNVSTLELGDSALYLCASSQPGQGSYNEQFFGPGTRLTVL.

The chain recombines TRBV7-9 with TRBJ1-4; D is ambiguous. The CDR3 contains 13 residues. The V end lost 1 base, the J end lost 3 bases, and 3 bases lay between the germline ends. Germline V gene lookup returns CDR1 SEHNR and CDR2 FQNEAQ (reference sequence). CDR3 nucleotide sequence: TGTGCCAGCAGCTTAGGGCCTAATGAAAAACTGTTTTTT. It translates to CASSLGPNEKLFF.

The chain recombines TRBV29-1 with TRBJ1-2; TRBD1 matches 9 bases. Germline CDR1 SQVTM, CDR2 ANQGSEA. CDR3 size: 16 residues. The J segment lost 8 bases and the V segment lost 1 base, leaving 14 bases of the junction unmatched. This CDR3 reads CSVEGTGQGFGEGYTF. The CDR3 coding sequence is TGCAGCGTTGAAGGTACGGGACAGGGCTTCGGAGAGGGCTACACCTTC.